The present T cell receptor beta chain was sequenced within a study of T cell responses to AZD1222 COVID-19 vaccine. General study points: Clonal diversity was possibly underestimated; the donors were predominantly white British and more often female. The CD4 TCRs associated with vaccination extended across spike and predominated at 160-218 and 743-854. The reported proportion of spike-specific TCRs targeting unmutated variant regions was nearly half.

The table came from immunoSEQ multiplex PCR; TCRdb's copy has only in-frame clones and leaves some out. The sample yields around 150,000 clones, 92% seen once. The study pooled second doses at about 4 or about 12 weeks. On this clone: Its antigen is unidentified. At one end, the junction sequence differs from germline, possibly due to a read error.

The sample in question was peripheral blood, obtained 28 days after the second AZD1222 dose. The TCR comes from an adult who received the AZD1222 COVID-19 vaccine.

CDR3 sequence: CASTLRGGMGTGELFF. As DNA, the CDR3 is TGTGCCAGCACCTTAAGGGGGGGAATGGGCACCGGGGAGCTGTTTTTT. The chain employs TRBV11-2 and TRBJ2-2, with TRBD2 as a possible D gene (7 bases). There are 16 residues in the CDR3. Germline V gene sequence: CDR1 SGHAT, CDR2 FQNNGV. The full variable domain, in which reference TRBV11-2 and TRBJ2-2 provide the parts outside the CDR3, is EAGVAQSPRYKIIEKRQSVAFWCNPISGHATLYWYQQILGQGPKLLIQFQNNGVVDDSQLPKDRFSAERLKGVDSTLKIQPAKLEDSAVYLCASTLRGGMGTGELFFGEGSRLTVL.